This note documents a single TCR beta chain sequence. V trimming: 2 bases; J trimming: 1 base; junction bases outside the gene matches: 5. Germline lookup yields CDR1 SNHLY and CDR2 FYNNEI. The CDR3 has 16 amino acids. The data originate from a study of technical replicates of blood from a handful of donors. The table came from immunoSEQ multiplex PCR; TCRdb's copy has only in-frame clones and leaves some out. The sample yields approximately 17,000 clones, approximately 86% seen once. Sequenced material: PBMCs. This clonotype originated in a human donor in good health. The chain recombines TRBV2 with TRBJ2-3, with TRBD1 identical over 8 bases. The CDR3 bases are TGTGCCAGCAGTGAACCCACCAGGGGGCGCACAGATACGCAGTATTTT. Translation: CASSEPTRGRTDTQYF.